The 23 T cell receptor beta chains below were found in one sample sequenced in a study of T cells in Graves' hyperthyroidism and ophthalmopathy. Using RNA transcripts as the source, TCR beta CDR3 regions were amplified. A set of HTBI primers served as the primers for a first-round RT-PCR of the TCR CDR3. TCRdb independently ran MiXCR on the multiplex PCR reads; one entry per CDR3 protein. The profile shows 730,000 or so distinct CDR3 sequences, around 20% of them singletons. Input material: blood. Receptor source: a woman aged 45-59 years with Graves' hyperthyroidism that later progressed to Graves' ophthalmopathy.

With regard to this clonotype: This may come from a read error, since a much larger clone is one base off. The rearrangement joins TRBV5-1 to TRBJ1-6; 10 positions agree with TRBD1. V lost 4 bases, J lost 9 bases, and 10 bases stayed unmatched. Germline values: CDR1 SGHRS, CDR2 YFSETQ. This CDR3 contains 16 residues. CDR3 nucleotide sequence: TGCGCCAGCAGCCGTCTCTCGAGACAGGGGGCTTCACCCCTCCACTTT. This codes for CASSRLSRQGASPLHF.

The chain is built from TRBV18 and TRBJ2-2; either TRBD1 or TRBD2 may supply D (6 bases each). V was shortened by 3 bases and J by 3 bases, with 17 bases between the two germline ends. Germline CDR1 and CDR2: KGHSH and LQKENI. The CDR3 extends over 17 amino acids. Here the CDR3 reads CASSPIIQGGDTGELFF. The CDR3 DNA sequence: TGTGCCAGCTCACCGATCATACAGGGAGGCGACACCGGGGAGCTGTTTTTT.

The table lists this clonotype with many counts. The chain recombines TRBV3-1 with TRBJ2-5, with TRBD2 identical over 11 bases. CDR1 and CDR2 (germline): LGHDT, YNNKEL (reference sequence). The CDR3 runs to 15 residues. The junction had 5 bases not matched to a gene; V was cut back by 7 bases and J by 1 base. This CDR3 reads CASTTSGDLQETQYF. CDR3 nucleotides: TGTGCCAGCACGACTAGCGGGGACCTCCAAGAGACCCAGTACTTC.

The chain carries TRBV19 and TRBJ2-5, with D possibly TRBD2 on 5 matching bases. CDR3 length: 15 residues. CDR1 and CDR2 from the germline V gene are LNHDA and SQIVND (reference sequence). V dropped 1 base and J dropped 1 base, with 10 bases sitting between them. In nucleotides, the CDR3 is TGTGCCAGTAGTATAGGTATCAGCGGCCAAGAGACCCAGTACTTC. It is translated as CASSIGISGQETQYF.

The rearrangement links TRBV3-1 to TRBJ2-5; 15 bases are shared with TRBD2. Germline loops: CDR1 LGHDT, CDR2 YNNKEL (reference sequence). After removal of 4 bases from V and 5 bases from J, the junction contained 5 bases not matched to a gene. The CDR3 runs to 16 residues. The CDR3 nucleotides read TGTGCCAGCAGCCTACTGGGACTAGCGGGGGGTGAGACCCAGTACTTC. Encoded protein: CASSLLGLAGGETQYF.

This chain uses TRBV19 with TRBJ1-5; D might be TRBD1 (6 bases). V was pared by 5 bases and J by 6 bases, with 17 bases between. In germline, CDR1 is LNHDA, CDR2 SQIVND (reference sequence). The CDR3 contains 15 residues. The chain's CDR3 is CASSGGQLSTQPQHF. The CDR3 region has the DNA TGTGCCAGTAGTGGAGGACAGCTCAGTACTCAGCCCCAGCATTTT. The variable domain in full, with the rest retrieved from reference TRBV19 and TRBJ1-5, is DGGITQSPKYLFRKEGQNVTLSCEQNLNHDAMYWYRQDPGQGLRLIYYSQIVNDFQKGDIAEGYSVSREKKESFPLTVTSAQKNPTAFYLCASSGGQLSTQPQHFGDGTRLSIL.

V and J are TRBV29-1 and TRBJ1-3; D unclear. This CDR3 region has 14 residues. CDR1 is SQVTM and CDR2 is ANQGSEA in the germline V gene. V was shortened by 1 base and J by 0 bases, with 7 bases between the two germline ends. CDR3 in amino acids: CSVEGLNSGNTIYF. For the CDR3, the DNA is TGCAGCGTTGAAGGACTGAACTCTGGAAACACCATATATTTT.

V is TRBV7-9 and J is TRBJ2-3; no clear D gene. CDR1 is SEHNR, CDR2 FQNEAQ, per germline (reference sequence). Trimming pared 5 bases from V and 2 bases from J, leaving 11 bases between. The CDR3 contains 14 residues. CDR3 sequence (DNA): TGTGCCAGCAGCCCTCCGGCAAACACAGATACGCAGTATTTT. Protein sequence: CASSPPANTDTQYF.

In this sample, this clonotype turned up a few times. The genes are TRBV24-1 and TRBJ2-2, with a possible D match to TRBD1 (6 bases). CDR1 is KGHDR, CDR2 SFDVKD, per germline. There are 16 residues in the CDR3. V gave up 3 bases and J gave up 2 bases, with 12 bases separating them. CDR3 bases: TGTGCCACCAGTGATCCGAGGACAGCCAACACCGGGGAGCTGTTTTTT. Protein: CATSDPRTANTGELFF.

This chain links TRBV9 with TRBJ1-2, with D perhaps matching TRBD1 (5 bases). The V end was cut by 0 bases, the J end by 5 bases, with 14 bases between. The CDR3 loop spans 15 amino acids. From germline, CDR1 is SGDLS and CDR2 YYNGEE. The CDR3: CASSVGWGTVYGYTF. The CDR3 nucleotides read TGTGCCAGCAGCGTAGGTTGGGGGACCGTATATGGCTACACCTTC.

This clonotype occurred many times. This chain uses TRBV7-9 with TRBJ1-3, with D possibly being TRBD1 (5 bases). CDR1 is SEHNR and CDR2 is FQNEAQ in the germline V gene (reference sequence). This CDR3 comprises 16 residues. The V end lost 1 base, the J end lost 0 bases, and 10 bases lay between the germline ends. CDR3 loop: CASSLGYRSSGNTIYF. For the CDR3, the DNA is TGTGCCAGCAGCTTAGGGTACAGGAGCTCTGGAAACACCATATATTTT.

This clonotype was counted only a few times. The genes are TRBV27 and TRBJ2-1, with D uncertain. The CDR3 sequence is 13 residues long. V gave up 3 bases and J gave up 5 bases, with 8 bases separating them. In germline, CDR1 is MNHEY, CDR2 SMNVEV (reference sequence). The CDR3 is CASSFSQDNEQFF. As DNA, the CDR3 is TGTGCCAGCAGTTTCTCCCAAGACAATGAGCAGTTCTTC.

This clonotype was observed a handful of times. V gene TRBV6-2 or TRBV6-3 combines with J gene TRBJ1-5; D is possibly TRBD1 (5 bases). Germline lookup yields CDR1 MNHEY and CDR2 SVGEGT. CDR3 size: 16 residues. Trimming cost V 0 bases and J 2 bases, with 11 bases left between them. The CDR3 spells CASSYSAGNGNQPQHF. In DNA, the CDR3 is TGTGCCAGCAGTTACTCCGCAGGGAACGGCAATCAGCCCCAGCATTTT.

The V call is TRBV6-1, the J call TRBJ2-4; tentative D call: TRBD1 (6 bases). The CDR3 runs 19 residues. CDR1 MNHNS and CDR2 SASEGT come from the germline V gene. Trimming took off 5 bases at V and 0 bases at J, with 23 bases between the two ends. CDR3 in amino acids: CASSLSYEDRSLAKNIQYF. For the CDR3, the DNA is TGTGCCAGCAGTCTATCCTACGAGGACAGAAGTCTAGCCAAAAACATTCAGTACTTC.

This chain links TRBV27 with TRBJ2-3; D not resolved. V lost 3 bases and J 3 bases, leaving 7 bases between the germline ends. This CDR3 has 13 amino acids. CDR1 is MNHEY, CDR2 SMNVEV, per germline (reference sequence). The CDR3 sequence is CASSFFRTDTQYF. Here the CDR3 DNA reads TGTGCCAGCAGTTTTTTTAGGACAGATACGCAGTATTTT.

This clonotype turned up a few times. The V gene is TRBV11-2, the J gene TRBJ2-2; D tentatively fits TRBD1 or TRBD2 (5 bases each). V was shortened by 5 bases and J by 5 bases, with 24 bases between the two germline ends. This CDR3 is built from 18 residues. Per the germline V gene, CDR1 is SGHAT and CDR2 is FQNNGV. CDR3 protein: CASSQSSVREFGTGELFF. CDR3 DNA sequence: TGTGCCAGCAGCCAGTCAAGCGTCAGGGAGTTCGGGACCGGGGAGCTGTTTTTT.

The CDR3 spells CASSIRGASTEAFF. CDR3 DNA: TGTGCCAGTAGTATACGGGGGGCGAGCACTGAAGCTTTCTTT. The chain uses TRBV19 and TRBJ1-1; tentative D call: TRBD1 (6 bases). CDR3 length: 14 amino acids. V shed 2 bases and J shed 4 bases, with 11 bases lying between them. CDR1 is LNHDA and CDR2 is SQIVND in the germline V gene (reference sequence).

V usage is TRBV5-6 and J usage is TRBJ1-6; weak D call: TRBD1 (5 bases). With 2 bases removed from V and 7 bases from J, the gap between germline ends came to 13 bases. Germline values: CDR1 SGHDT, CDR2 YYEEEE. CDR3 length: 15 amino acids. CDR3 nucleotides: TGTGCCAGCAGCTTTGGTATGGGGCAGAATTCACCCCTCCACTTT. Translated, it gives CASSFGMGQNSPLHF.

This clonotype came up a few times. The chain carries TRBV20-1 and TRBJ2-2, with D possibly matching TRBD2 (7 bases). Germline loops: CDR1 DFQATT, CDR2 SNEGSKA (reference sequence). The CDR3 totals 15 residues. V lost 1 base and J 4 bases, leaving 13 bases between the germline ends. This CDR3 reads CSARGGGGPTGELFF. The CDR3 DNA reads TGCAGTGCTAGAGGGGGCGGGGGCCCCACCGGGGAGCTGTTTTTT.

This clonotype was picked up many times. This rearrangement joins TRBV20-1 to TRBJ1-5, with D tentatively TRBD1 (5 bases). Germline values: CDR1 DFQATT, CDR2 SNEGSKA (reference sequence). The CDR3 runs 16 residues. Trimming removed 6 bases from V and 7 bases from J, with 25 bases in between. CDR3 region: CSAPRQGMLPGQPQHF. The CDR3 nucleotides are TGCAGTGCCCCCCGGCAGGGTATGCTTCCCGGGCAGCCCCAGCATTTT.

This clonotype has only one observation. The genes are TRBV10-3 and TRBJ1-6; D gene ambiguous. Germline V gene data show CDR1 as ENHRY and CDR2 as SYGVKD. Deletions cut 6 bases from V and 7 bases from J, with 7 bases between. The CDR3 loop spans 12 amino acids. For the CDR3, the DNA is TGTGCCATCAGCCTACAGAATTCACCCCTCCACTTT. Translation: CAISLQNSPLHF.

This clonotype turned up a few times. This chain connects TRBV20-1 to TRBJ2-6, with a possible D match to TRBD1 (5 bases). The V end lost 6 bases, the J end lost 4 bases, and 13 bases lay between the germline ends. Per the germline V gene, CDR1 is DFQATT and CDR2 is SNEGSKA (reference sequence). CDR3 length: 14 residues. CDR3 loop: CSARRDGGANVLTF. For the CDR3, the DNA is TGCAGTGCCCGCAGGGATGGCGGGGCCAACGTCCTGACTTTC.

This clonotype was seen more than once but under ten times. CDR3 DNA sequence: TGCGCCAGCAGCTTGGCGGTCGAGAACACCGGGGAGCTGTTTTTT. It translates to CASSLAVENTGELFF. This chain links TRBV5-1 with TRBJ2-2; no reliable D call. The CDR3 has 15 amino acids. The germline V gene has CDR1 SGHRS and CDR2 YFSETQ. Trimming took 0 bases from V and 1 from J, leaving 7 bases between them. The full variable domain, rest sourced from reference TRBV5-1 and TRBJ2-2, is KAGVTQTPRYLIKTRGQQVTLSCSPISGHRSVSWYQQTPGQGLQFLFEYFSETQRNKGNFPGRFSGRQFSNSRSEMNVSTLELGDSALYLCASSLAVENTGELFFGEGSRLTVL.